What follows are 7 T cell receptor beta chains derived from one specimen sequenced in a study of blood T cell repertoires in COVID-19. Here immunoSEQ multiplex PCR was the method, and the copy in TCRdb shows in-frame clones only, minus some. This table has a few hundred thousand clones, nearly 90% appearing once. The material sequenced was PBMCs or T cells enriched from blood (not recorded which). These receptors came from a woman aged 30 to 39 who had recovered from COVID-19.

This clone occurred once. The V call is TRBV12-5, the J call TRBJ2-7; possible D gene TRBD2, 5 bases. This CDR3 is 17 amino acids long. Germline CDR1 reads LGHNT; CDR2 reads FRNRAP. Between the trimmed V and J ends, which lost 0 bases and 6 bases, there was a span of 21 bases. CDR3 sequence: CASGLVFGAQDAGEQYF. The CDR3, as DNA: TGTGCTAGTGGTTTGGTATTTGGTGCCCAAGACGCGGGCGAGCAGTACTTC.

The chain uses TRBV6-6 and TRBJ1-3; D is unclear. Trimming cost V 0 bases and J 0 bases, with 9 bases left between them. CDR1 is MNHNY, CDR2 SVGAGI, per germline (reference sequence). The CDR3 is made up of 16 amino acids. The DNA of the CDR3 is TGTGCCAGCAGTTACTCGAGGAGGGACTCTGGAAACACCATATATTTT. It is translated as CASSYSRRDSGNTIYF.

The CDR3 bases are TGTGCCAGCAGCCACGGGACTAAAAAAAAAGAGACCCAGTACTTC. It is translated as CASSHGTKKKETQYF. V and J are TRBV6-2 or TRBV6-3 and TRBJ2-5; 7 bases are shared with TRBD2. Germline loops: CDR1 MNHEY, CDR2 SVGEGT. CDR3 size: 15 residues. V lost 6 bases to trimming and J lost 3 bases; unmatched junction nucleotides: 10.

About this clone itself: The sample carries other DNA sequences with the same CDR3. The rearrangement joins TRBV4-1 to TRBJ1-1, with 9 bases that match TRBD1. The CDR3 runs 15 residues. CDR1 and CDR2 from the germline V gene are MGHRA and YSYEKL. The ends lost 4 bases at V and 5 bases at J; junction bases unmatched: 8. CDR3 residues: CASSLPGQGGTEAFF. For the CDR3, the DNA is TGCGCCAGCAGCCTCCCGGGACAGGGTGGGACTGAAGCTTTCTTT.

The chain has TRBV12-3 or TRBV12-4 and TRBJ2-3, with 7 bases matching TRBD1. V lost 7 bases and J lost 5; bases outside the gene matches: 6. The CDR3 contains 13 residues. The CDR3 loop reads CASTNPGGDTQYF. DNA of the CDR3: TGTGCCAGCACCAATCCAGGGGGAGATACGCAGTATTTT.

V usage is TRBV19 and J usage is TRBJ1-5, with 8 bases fitting TRBD1. The germline CDR1 and CDR2 sequences are LNHDA and SQIVND (reference sequence). The CDR3 is 15 residues long. V dropped 5 bases and J dropped 9; count of bases not matched to a gene: 12. This CDR3 reads CASSDGQGRLRPQHF. The CDR3 DNA sequence: TGTGCCAGTAGTGATGGACAGGGCCGCCTAAGGCCCCAGCATTTT. Looking up the rest from reference TRBV19 and TRBJ1-5 gives the full variable domain: DGGITQSPKYLFRKEGQNVTLSCEQNLNHDAMYWYRQDPGQGLRLIYYSQIVNDFQKGDIAEGYSVSREKKESFPLTVTSAQKNPTAFYLCASSDGQGRLRPQHFGDGTRLSIL.

V usage is TRBV5-1 and J usage is TRBJ1-2, with unresolved D. V lost 0 bases and J lost 7, with 13 bases in between. Germline V gene data show CDR1 as SGHRS and CDR2 as YFSETQ. This CDR3 spans 14 amino acids. CDR3 residues: CASSLDSRSVGYTF. CDR3 sequence (DNA): TGCGCCAGCAGCTTGGACTCGAGGTCGGTTGGCTACACCTTC.